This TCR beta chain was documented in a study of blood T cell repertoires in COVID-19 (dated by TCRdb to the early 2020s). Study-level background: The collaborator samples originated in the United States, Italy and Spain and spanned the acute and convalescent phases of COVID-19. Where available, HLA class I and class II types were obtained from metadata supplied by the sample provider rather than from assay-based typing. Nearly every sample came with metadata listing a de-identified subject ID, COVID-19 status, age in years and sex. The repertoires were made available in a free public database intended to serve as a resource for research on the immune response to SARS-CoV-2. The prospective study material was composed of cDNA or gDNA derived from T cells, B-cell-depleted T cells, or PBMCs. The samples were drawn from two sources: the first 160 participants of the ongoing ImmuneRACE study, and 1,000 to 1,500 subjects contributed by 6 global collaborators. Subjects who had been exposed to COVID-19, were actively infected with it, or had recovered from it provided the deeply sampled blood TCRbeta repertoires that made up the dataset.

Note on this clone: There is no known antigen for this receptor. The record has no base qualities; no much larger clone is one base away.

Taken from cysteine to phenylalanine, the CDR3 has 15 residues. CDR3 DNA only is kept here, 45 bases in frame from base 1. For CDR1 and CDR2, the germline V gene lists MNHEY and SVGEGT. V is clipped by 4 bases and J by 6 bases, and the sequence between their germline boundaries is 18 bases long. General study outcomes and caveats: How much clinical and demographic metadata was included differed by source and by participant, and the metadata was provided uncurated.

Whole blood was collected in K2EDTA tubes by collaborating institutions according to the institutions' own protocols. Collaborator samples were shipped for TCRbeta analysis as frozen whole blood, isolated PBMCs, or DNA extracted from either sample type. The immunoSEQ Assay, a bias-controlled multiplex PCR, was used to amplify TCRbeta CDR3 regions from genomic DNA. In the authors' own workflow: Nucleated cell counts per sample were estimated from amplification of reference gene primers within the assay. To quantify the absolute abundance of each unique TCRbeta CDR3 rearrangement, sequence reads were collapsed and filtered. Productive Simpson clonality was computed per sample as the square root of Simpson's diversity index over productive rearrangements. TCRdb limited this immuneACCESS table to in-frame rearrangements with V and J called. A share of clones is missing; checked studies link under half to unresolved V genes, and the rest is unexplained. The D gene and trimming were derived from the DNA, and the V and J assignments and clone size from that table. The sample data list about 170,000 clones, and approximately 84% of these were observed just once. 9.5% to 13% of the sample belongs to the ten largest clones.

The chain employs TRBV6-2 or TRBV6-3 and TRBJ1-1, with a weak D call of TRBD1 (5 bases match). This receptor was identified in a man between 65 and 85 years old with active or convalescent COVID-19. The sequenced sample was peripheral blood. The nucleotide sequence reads TGTGCCAGCAGTTCCGGGGGGATGAAAGGAGCTGAAGCTTTCTTT. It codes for CASSSGGMKGAEAFF.